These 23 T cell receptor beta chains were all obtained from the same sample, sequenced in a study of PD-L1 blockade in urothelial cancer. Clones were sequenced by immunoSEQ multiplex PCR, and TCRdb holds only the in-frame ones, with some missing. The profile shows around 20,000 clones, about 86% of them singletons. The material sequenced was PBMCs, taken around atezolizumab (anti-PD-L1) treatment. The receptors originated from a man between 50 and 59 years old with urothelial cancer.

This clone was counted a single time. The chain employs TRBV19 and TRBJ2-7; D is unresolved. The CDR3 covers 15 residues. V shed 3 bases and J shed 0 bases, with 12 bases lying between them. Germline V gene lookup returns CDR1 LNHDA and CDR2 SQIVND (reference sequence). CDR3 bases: TGTGCCAGTAGTATGGGTACGGAGAGCTCCTACGAGCAGTACTTC. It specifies CASSMGTESSYEQYF.

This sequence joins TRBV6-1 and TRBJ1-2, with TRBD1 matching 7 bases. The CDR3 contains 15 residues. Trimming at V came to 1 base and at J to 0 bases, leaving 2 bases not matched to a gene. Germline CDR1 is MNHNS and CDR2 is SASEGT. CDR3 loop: CASSEGTGPNYGYTF. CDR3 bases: TGTGCCAGCAGTGAAGGGACAGGCCCTAACTATGGCTACACCTTC.

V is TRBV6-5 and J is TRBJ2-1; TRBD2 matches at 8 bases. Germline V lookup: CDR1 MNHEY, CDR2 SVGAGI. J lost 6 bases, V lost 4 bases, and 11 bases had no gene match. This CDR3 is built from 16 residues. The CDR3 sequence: CASSSGLAVGVNEQFF. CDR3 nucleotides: TGTGCCAGCAGTTCAGGACTAGCCGTGGGGGTCAATGAGCAGTTCTTC.

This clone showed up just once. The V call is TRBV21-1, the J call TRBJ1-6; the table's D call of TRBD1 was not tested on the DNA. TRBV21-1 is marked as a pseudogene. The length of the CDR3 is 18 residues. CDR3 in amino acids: CASSKSPPNRVDNSPLHF. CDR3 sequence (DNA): TGTGCCAGCAGCAAAAGTCCCCCAAACAGGGTCGATAATTCACCCCTCCACTTT.

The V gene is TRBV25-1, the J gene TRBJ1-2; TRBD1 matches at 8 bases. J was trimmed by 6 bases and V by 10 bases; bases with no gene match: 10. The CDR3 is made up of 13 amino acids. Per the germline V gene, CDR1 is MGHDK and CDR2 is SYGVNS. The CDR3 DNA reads TGTGCCACATCGAAACAGGGGGTAAATGGCTACACCTTC. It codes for CATSKQGVNGYTF.

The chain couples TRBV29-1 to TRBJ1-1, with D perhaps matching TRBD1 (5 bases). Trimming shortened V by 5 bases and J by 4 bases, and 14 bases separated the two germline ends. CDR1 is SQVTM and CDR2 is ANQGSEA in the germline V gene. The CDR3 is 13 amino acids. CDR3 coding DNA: TGCAGCGTTCTTCCTGGAGGGGTCACTGAAGCTTTCTTT. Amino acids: CSVLPGGVTEAFF.

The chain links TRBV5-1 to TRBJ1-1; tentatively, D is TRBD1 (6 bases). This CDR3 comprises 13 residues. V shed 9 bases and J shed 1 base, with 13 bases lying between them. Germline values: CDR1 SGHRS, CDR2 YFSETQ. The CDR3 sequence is CATSGGENTEAFF. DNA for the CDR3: TGCGCCACCTCTGGGGGCGAGAACACTGAAGCTTTCTTT. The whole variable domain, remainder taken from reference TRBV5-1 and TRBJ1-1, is KAGVTQTPRYLIKTRGQQVTLSCSPISGHRSVSWYQQTPGQGLQFLFEYFSETQRNKGNFPGRFSGRQFSNSRSEMNVSTLELGDSALYLCATSGGENTEAFFGQGTRLTVV.

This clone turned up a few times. CDR3 nucleotide sequence: TGTGCTAGTGGTTTCGGGGTTAAGTACAATGAGCAGTTCTTC. This translates into CASGFGVKYNEQFF. This chain uses TRBV12-5 with TRBJ2-1, with D maybe TRBD2 (5 bases). Germline CDR1 is LGHNT and CDR2 is FRNRAP. The germline V and J ends were trimmed by 3 bases and 4 bases, with 10 bases remaining between them. CDR3 length: 14 amino acids.

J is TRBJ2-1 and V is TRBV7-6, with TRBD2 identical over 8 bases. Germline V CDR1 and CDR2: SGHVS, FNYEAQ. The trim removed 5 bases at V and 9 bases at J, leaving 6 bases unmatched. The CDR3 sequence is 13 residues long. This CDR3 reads CASSDSGVGEQFF. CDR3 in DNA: TGTGCCAGCAGCGATAGCGGGGTGGGTGAGCAGTTCTTC.

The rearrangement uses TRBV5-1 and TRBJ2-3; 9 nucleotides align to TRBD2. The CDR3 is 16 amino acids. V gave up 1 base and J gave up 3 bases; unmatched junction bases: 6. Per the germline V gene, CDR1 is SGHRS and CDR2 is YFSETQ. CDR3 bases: TGCGCCAGCAGCTTGAACGTGCTAGCGGGGACAGATACGCAGTATTTT. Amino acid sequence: CASSLNVLAGTDTQYF.

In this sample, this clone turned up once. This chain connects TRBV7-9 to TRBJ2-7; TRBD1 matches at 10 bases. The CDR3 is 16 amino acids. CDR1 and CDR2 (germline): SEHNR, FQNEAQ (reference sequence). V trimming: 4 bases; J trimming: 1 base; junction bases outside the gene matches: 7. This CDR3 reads CASSSPGQGPSYEQYF. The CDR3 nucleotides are TGTGCCAGCAGCTCCCCGGGACAGGGGCCTTCCTACGAGCAGTACTTC. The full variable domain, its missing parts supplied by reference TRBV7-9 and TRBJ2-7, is DTGVSQNPRHKITKRGQNVTFRCDPISEHNRLYWYRQTLGQGPEFLTYFQNEAQLEKSRLLSDRFSAERPKGSFSTLEIQRTEQGDSAMYLCASSSPGQGPSYEQYFGPGTRLTVT.

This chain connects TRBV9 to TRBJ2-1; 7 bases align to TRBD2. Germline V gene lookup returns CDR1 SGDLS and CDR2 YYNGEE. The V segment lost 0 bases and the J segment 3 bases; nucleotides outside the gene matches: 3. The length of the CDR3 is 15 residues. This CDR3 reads CASSVEGRGYNEQFF. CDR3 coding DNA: TGTGCCAGCAGCGTAGAGGGGAGGGGCTACAATGAGCAGTTCTTC.

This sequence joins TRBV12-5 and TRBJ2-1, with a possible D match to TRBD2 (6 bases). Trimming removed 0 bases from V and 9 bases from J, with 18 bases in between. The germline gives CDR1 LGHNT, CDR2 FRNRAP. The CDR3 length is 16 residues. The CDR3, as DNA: TGTGCTAGTGGTTTGGTACTTGAGACTAGTGCGGGTGAGCAGTTCTTC. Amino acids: CASGLVLETSAGEQFF.

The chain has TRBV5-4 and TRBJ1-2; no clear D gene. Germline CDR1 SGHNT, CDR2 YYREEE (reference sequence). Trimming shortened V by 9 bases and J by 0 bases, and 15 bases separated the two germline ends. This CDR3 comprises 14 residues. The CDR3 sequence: CAMTLREANYGYTF. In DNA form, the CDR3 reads TGTGCCATGACGCTTCGGGAGGCTAACTATGGCTACACCTTC.

CDR3 sequence: CASSFGGFDQPQHF. Here the CDR3 DNA reads TGTGCCAGCAGTTTTGGGGGGTTCGATCAGCCCCAGCATTTT. The chain uses TRBV28 and TRBJ1-5; D is perhaps TRBD1 (5 bases). The CDR3 sequence is 14 residues long. With 3 bases removed from V and 5 bases from J, the gap between germline ends came to 11 bases. Germline CDR1 is MDHEN and CDR2 is SYDVKM.

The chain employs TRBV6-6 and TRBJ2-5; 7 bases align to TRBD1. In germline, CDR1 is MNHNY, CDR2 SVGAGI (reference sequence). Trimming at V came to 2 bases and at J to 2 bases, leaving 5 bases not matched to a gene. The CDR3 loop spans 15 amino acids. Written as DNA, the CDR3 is TGTGCCAGCAGTTACGACTTACAGGGGCAAGAGACCCAGTACTTC. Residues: CASSYDLQGQETQYF.

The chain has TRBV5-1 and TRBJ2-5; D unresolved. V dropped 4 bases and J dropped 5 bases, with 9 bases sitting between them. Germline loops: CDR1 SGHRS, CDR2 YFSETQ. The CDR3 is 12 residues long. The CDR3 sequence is CASSEPRETQYF. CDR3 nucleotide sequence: TGCGCCAGCAGCGAACCACGGGAGACCCAGTACTTC.

CDR3 amino acids: CASSKVSAGVGYGYTF. The CDR3 DNA reads as TGTGCCAGCAGCAAAGTGTCAGCGGGAGTGGGCTATGGCTACACCTTC. V and J are TRBV21-1 and TRBJ1-2. TRBV21-1 represents a pseudogene. This CDR3 has 16 residues.

CDR3 sequence reads: CASSPPDGGWETQYF. CDR3 bases: TGTGCCAGCAGCCCACCTGATGGGGGGTGGGAGACCCAGTACTTC. The chain has TRBV11-1 and TRBJ2-5, with D possibly being TRBD2 (6 bases). The length of the CDR3 is 15 residues. Trimming took 5 bases from V and 5 from J, leaving 18 bases between them. The V gene's germline CDR1 is SGHAT and CDR2 FQDESV (reference sequence).

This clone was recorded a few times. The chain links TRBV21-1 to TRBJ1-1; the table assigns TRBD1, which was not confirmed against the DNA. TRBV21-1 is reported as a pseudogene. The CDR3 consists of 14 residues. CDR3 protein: CASRQDSPNTEAFF. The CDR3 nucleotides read TGTGCCAGCAGGCAGGACAGTCCCAACACTGAAGCTTTCTTT.

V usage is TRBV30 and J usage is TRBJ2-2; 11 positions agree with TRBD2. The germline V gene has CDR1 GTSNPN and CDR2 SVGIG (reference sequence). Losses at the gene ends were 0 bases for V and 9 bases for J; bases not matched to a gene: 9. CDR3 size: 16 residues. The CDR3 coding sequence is TGTGCCTGGAGTGTTTCCTTAGCGGGAGGGATCCGGGAGCTGTTTTTT. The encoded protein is CAWSVSLAGGIRELFF.

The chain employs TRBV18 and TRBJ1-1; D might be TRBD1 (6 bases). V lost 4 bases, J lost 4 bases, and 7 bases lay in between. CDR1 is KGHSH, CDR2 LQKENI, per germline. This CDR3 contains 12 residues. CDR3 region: CASSLDSTEAFF. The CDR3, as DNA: TGTGCCAGCTCACTGGACAGCACTGAAGCTTTCTTT.

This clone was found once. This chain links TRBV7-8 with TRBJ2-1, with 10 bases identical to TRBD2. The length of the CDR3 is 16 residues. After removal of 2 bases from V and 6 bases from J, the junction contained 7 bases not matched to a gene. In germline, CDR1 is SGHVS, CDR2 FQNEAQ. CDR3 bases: TGTGCCAGCAGCTTAAGAGCGGGGGGGCCCGGCAATGAGCAGTTCTTC. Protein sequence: CASSLRAGGPGNEQFF.